This T cell receptor (beta chain) was captured in a study of Ad26.COV2.S vaccination and SARS-CoV-2 variants (dated by TCRdb to the early 2020s). The study in broad terms: Vaccine-arm donors were drawn from COV1001, a multicentre, randomized, double-blind, placebo-controlled phase I-IIa trial of Ad26.COV2.S in healthy adults. Ad26.COV2.S was administered intramuscularly at 5 x 10^10 or 1 x 10^11 viral particles, either as a single shot or as two shots given 56 days apart. TCRbeta repertoire sequencing was used to assess the specificity and breadth of SARS-CoV-2-reactive T cell receptors after Ad26.COV2.S vaccination. A total of around 32 samples were included in the TCR-sequenced set, comprising around 19 Ad26.COV2.S vaccine recipients, 5 placebo recipients and 8 SARS-CoV-2 convalescent individuals. Trial participants were randomized into five groups of five, in which low-dose or high-dose Ad26.COV2.S was given once or twice, or placebo was given on both occasions. Blinding of investigators to trial group allocation was maintained during experiments and outcome assessment. The full study reports these points: The study lacked the statistical power to compare responses across vaccine doses or regimens. Non-spike TCR breadth was comparable between vaccine and placebo recipients, consistent with the vaccine containing only spike. The authors noted that total T cell responses may have been underestimated by the TCR breadth and depth analyses. Substantial breadth of spike-specific CD8+ and CD4+ T cell responses was reported after vaccination. Spike-specific TCR breadth was higher in Ad26.COV2.S recipients than in placebo recipients (P = 0.0014).

TCRbeta CDR3 regions were sequenced with the immunoSEQ Assay. After extraction, genomic DNA underwent amplification by bias-controlled multiplex PCR, followed by high-throughput sequencing. As for the original processing: To quantify the absolute abundance of each unique TCRbeta CDR3 region, sequences were collapsed and filtered. T cell fraction was estimated by normalization of TCRbeta template counts to usable DNA, with usable DNA being measured through amplification of reference genes present in all nucleated cells. Repertoire TCRs were annotated as SARS-CoV-2-specific by exact matching of V gene, CDR3 amino acid sequence and J gene to a known reactive TCR set. The reference SARS-CoV-2 TCR set was obtained from MIRA and was filtered for enrichment in COVID-19-positive ImmuneCODE repertoires, whereby public or cross-reactive TCRs were removed. Based on the MIRA antigens, annotated TCRs were further analysed at the level of specific ORF or position within ORF. Breadth was defined as annotated unique rearrangements over total unique productive rearrangements; depth was the summed frequency of those rearrangements. Two-sided Wilcoxon rank-sum tests were applied when comparing TCR breadth between groups. TCRdb retrieved this table from immuneACCESS and kept in-frame rearrangements only. Not all clones are present; in checked studies, unresolved V genes account for under half, and no reason is known for the remainder. V and J calls and clone size are given by that table; D and trimming were obtained from the DNA. This sample is represented by 300,000 to 400,000 clones; about 85% of them were singletons. The ten biggest clones cover approximately 3.5% of the sample.

CDR1 and CDR2 (SQVTM, ANQGSEA) derive from the germline V gene. Including the terminal cysteine and phenylalanine, the CDR3 comprises 15 residues. Left in the record is the CDR3 DNA by itself, 45 bases read in frame from the first base. V is cut back by 6 bases and J by 0 bases, with 7 bases in the junction unmatched. Turning to this clone: No antigen is known for it. No qualities accompany the bases; no much larger clone lies one base away.

What the treatment or condition label conveys for this sample: 15 to 20 received Ad26.COV2.S at low or high dose, single or two shots; 5 received placebo; per-sample allocation not given. Repertoires of vaccine and placebo recipients were sequenced from samples taken on day 63 after the first injection. Cohort 1b enrolled roughly 25 adults aged 18-55 years at a single site in Boston, USA, between 29 July and 7 August 2020. Ad26.COV2.S was a replication-incompetent adenovirus type 26 vector that expressed a prefusion-stabilized SARS-CoV-2 spike protein derived from the original Wuhan strain. This clonotype was sampled from a person aged 18-60 years who received the Ad26.COV2.S COVID-19 vaccine or a placebo. This specimen consisted of peripheral blood, obtained in a trial of Ad26.COV2.S vaccine versus placebo. The chain is assembled from TRBV29-1 and TRBJ2-3; TRBD2 aligns with 9 central bases. The DNA sequence is given as TGCAGCGTGGGAAGGACTAGCGATAGCACAGATACGCAGTATTTT. It translates as CSVGRTSDSTDTQYF.